This T cell receptor beta chain appears in the sequencing data of a study of response to subunit inactivated influenza vaccine. TCRdb analysed the RT-PCR reads with MiXCR anew, one entry per CDR3 protein. Here the sample spans about 540,000 distinct CDR3 sequences, roughly 25% being singletons. Trimming cost V 4 bases and J 0 bases; bases outside gene matches: 2. This CDR3 is built from 14 residues. The germline CDR1 and CDR2 sequences are SGHRS and YFSETQ. In addition, the sample was reused for a study of T cells expressing NK-cell markers. From that second work: As the method of synthesis, 5'RACE template switching with UMIs yielded TCR beta cDNA. Repertoires of TCR beta were obtained from T cells sorted as CD3+CD56+NKG2C+, CD3+CD56+NKG2C- and CD3+CD56-NKG2C+. In the group of eight sequenced donors, seven were HCMV-seropositive and one was seronegative. Several of the donors carried dominant NKG2C+ clonotypes that took up about 1.0-7.0% of their CD8+ T cells. Specificity for HCMV among expanded NKG2C+ T cell clones was not established.

J is TRBJ2-7 and V is TRBV5-1; 9 positions match TRBD2. The specimen comprised CD4+ T cells sorted from PBMCs, sampled 11 to 12 days after vaccination. This receptor was obtained from a man aged 45-65 years who received an inactivated influenza vaccine. The CDR3 protein is CASSGLANSYEQYF. The CDR3 bases are TGCGCCAGCAGCGGACTAGCGAACTCCTACGAGCAGTACTTC.